The 8 T cell receptor beta chains below all came from one sample that was sequenced in a study of Graves' ophthalmopathy and Graves' hyperthyroidism. As the template, RNA transcripts were used to amplify TCR beta CDR3 regions. RT-PCR in the first round used HTBI primers; a second-round multiplex PCR followed. TCRdb passed the multiplex PCR reads through MiXCR, listing each CDR3 protein once. The table records under 350,000 distinct CDR3 sequences, roughly 17% of them present only once. The sequenced sample was peripheral blood. All receptors derive from an adult man with Graves' ophthalmopathy.

This clonotype was found a few times. A much bigger clone sits one base away, suggesting this may be a read error. The chain links TRBV6-1 to TRBJ2-2, with TRBD2 identical over 7 bases. Germline CDR1 is MNHNS and CDR2 is SASEGT. The CDR3 contains 15 residues. The CDR3 nucleotides are TGTGCCAGCAGTGAATTGGGGGGGAACACGGGGGAGCTGTTTTTT. Its translation: CASSELGGNTGELFF.

The chain joins TRBV24-1 to TRBJ1-6; D perhaps matches TRBD1 (5 bases). From germline, CDR1 is KGHDR and CDR2 SFDVKD. This CDR3 is built from 13 residues. V lost 7 bases to trimming and J lost 9 bases, with 12 bases between them. The CDR3 DNA sequence: TGTGCCACCAGCCGTACAGGTTCTTCACCCCTCCACTTT. Residues: CATSRTGSSPLHF.

The chain is built from TRBV28 and TRBJ2-5; 8 bases are shared with TRBD1. CDR1 and CDR2 (germline): MDHEN, SYDVKM. CDR3 length: 16 amino acids. With 6 bases clipped from V and 1 base from J, the junction kept 10 bases outside the gene matches. The DNA for the CDR3 is TGTGCCAGCAGCTCTGCAAGGACAGGGTCCCAAGAGACCCAGTACTTC. Translated, it gives CASSSARTGSQETQYF.

This clonotype has a count of ten or more. The CDR3 spells CASRRRDSNQPQHF. The CDR3 DNA follows: TGTGCCAGCAGGCGACGGGACAGTAATCAGCCCCAGCATTTT. V is TRBV6-1 and J is TRBJ1-5; 7 nucleotides align to TRBD1. This CDR3 contains 14 residues. The trim removed 6 bases at V and 4 bases at J, leaving 6 bases unmatched. Germline assignment: CDR1 MNHNS and CDR2 SASEGT.

This clonotype was counted many times. J is TRBJ1-6 and V is TRBV12-3 or TRBV12-4; no clear D. Deletions cut 7 bases from V and 9 bases from J, with 16 bases between. The CDR3 is 14 amino acids. The CDR3 region is CASKTEGLGSPLHF. The CDR3 DNA sequence: TGTGCCAGCAAGACCGAGGGATTAGGTTCACCCCTCCACTTT.

The chain carries TRBV24-1 and TRBJ2-6; no reliable D call. With 4 bases removed from V and 0 bases from J, the gap between germline ends came to 12 bases. The CDR3 is 17 amino acids. The germline gives CDR1 KGHDR, CDR2 SFDVKD. This CDR3 is CATSDNRPDSGANVLTF. The CDR3 DNA sequence: TGTGCCACCAGTGACAACCGACCGGACTCTGGGGCCAACGTCCTGACTTTC.

This clonotype appeared many times. The chain couples TRBV27 to TRBJ2-7; D is unresolved. V was clipped by 8 bases and J by 5 bases, with 13 bases between them. This CDR3 has 12 residues. Germline CDR1 reads MNHEY; CDR2 reads SMNVEV (reference sequence). Here the CDR3 DNA reads TGTGCCAGCGGATTAGGAAGAAACGAGCAGTACTTC. It encodes CASGLGRNEQYF.

This clonotype has a count of ten or more. The chain joins TRBV6-5 to TRBJ2-7; 8 nucleotides match TRBD1. Germline lookup yields CDR1 MNHEY and CDR2 SVGAGI. The CDR3 contains 14 residues. After removal of 8 bases from V and 5 bases from J, the junction contained 11 bases not matched to a gene. The CDR3 DNA is TGTGCCAGCCGACGACAGGGGACCCTCAACGAGCAGTACTTC. Translating it yields CASRRQGTLNEQYF.